This TCR beta chain comes out of a study of control samples from healthy donors and cancer patients. The CDR3 spans 14 residues. CDR1 is SGHTA, CDR2 FQGNSA, per germline. V lost 5 bases, J lost 3 bases, and 6 bases stayed unmatched. Libraries were prepared by immunoSEQ multiplex PCR; TCRdb keeps only in-frame clonotypes and omits some of them. The table has 90,000 to 110,000 clones, approximately 90% seen once. This chain joins TRBV7-2 and TRBJ1-1, with TRBD1 identical over 7 bases. The source of this sequence is a human donor in good health. The donor label of this sample is uncertain. Sequencing was performed on blood. The CDR3, as DNA: TGTGCCAGCAGCCGCAAAACAGGGGACACTGAAGCTTTCTTT. Its protein is CASSRKTGDTEAFF.